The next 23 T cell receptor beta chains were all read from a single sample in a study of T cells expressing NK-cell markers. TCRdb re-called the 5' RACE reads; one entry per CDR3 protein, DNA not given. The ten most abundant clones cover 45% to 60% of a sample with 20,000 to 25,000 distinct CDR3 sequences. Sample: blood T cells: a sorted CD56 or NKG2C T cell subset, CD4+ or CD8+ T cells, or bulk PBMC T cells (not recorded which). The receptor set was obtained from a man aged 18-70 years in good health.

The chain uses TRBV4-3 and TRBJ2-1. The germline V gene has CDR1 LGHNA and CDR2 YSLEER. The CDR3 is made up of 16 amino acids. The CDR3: CASSQGTWSSYNEQFF.

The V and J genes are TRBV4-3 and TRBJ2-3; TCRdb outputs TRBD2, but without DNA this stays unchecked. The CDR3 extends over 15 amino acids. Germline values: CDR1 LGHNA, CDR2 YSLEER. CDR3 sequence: CASSQGGMGTDTQYF.

Here the CDR3 reads CASRGTSGGLVEQFF. This sequence joins TRBV19 and TRBJ2-1; TCRdb names TRBD2, which stays unverified in the absence of DNA. Looked up from germline, CDR1 is LNHDA and CDR2 is SQIVND (reference sequence). The CDR3 length is 15 residues.

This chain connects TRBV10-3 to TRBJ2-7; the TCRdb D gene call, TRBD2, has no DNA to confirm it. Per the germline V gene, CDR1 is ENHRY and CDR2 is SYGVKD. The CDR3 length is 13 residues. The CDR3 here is CAISGGLAYEQYF.

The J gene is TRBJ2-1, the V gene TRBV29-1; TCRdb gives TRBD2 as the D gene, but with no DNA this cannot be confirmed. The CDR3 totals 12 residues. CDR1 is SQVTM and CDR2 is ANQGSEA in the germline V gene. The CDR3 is CSVGHGRGGQFF.

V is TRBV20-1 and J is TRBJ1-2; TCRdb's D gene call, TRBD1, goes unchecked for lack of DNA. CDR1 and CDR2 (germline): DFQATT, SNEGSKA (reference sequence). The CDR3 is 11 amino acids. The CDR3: CSASRGYGYTF.

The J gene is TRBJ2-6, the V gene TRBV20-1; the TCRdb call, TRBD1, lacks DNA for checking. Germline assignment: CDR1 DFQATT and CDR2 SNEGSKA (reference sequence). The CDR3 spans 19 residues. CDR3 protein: CSARAAGTWAYSGANVLTF.

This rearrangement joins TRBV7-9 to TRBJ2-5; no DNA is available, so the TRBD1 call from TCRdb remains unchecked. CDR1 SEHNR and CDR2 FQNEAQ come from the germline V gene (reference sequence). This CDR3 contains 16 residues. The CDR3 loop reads CASSLGPSGGRETQYF. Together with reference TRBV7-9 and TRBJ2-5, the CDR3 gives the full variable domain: DTGVSQNPRHKITKRGQNVTFRCDPISEHNRLYWYRQTLGQGPEFLTYFQNEAQLEKSRLLSDRFSAERPKGSFSTLEIQRTEQGDSAMYLCASSLGPSGGRETQYFGPGTRLLVL.

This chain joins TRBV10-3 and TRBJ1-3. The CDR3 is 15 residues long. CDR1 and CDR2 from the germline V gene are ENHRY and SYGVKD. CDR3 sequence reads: CAISDQVSAGNTIYF.

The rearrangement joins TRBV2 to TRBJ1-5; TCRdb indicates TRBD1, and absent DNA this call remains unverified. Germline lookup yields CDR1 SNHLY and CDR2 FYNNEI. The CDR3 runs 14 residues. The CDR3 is CASSADREGQPQHF.

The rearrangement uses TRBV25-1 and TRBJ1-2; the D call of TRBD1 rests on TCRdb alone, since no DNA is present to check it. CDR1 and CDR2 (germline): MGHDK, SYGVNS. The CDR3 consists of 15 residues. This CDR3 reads CASSRGFGQGYGYTF.

CDR3 sequence reads: CSARGSDYNEQFF. The chain couples TRBV20-1 to TRBJ2-1. The CDR3 totals 13 residues. CDR1 DFQATT and CDR2 SNEGSKA come from the germline V gene (reference sequence).

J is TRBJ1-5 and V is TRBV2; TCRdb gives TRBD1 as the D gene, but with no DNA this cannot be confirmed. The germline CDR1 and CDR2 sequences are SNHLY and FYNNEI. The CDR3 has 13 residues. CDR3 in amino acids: CASSTGGAWPQHF.

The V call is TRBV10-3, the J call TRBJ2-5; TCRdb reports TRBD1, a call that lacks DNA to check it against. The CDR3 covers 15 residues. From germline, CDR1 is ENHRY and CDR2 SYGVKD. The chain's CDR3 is CAISDDRGFVETQYF.

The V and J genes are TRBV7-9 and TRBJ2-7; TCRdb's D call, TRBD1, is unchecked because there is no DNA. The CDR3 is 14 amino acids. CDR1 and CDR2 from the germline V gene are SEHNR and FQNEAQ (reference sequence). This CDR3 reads CASNPDGRWHEQYF. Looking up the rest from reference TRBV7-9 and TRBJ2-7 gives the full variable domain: DTGVSQNPRHKITKRGQNVTFRCDPISEHNRLYWYRQTLGQGPEFLTYFQNEAQLEKSRLLSDRFSAERPKGSFSTLEIQRTEQGDSAMYLCASNPDGRWHEQYFGPGTRLTVT.

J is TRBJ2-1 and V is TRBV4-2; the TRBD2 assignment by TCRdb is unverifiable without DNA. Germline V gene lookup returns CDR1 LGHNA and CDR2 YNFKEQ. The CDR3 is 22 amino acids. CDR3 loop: CASSQDSPAGLAGVSFFNEQFF.

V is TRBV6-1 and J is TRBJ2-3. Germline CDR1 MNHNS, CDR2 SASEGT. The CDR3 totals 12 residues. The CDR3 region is CASSFQLDTQYF.

The CDR3 spells CASSYLLGTGSTDTQYF. This chain connects TRBV6-5 to TRBJ2-3; the D gene TCRdb calls, TRBD1, cannot be checked with no DNA. This CDR3 spans 17 amino acids. Germline V CDR1 and CDR2: MNHEY, SVGAGI.

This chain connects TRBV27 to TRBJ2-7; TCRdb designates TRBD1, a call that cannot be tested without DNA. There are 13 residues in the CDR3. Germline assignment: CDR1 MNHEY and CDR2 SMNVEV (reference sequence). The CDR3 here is CASRGRWSYEQYF.

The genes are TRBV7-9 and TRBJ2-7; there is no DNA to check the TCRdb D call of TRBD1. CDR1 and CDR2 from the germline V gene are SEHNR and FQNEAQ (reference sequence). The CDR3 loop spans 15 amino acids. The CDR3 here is CASSSWGQFLYEQYF.

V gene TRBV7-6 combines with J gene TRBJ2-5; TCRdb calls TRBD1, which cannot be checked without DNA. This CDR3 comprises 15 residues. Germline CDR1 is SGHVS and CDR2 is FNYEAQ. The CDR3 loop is CASSLGGQGVQTQYF.

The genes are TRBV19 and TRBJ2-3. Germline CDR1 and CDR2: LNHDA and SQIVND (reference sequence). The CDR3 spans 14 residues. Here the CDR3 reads CASSMTSVQDTQYF.

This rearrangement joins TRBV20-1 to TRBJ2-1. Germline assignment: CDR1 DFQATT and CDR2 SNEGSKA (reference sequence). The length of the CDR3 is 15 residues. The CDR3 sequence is CSAPSADDSYNEQFF.